The sequence of this T cell receptor (beta chain) was determined in a study of blood T cells in healthy people across ages. The study, taken as a whole, reports: Strong correlation was found linking TCR beta diversity to naive T cell percentage. Considered underestimates were the diversity estimates obtained from one million T cells.

Germline V lookup: CDR1 DFQATT, CDR2 SNEGSKA (reference sequence). This CDR3 region has 16 residues. V shed 0 bases and J 4 bases; nucleotides not matched to a gene: 10. Remarks on this clonotype: Its antigen is currently unknown.

PCR was performed a second time for roughly 7 to 11 cycles using a sample-barcoded 5' primer and a J-beta primer mix. One entry per CDR3 protein results from TCRdb running MiXCR on the 5' RACE reads. Of 1.5 million to 2 million distinct CDR3 sequences in the sample, around 35% were seen once. Sequencing was carried out using blood. This chain links TRBV20-1 with TRBJ1-2, with 8 bases identical to TRBD1. This clonotype was sampled from a woman aged 30 to 39 in good health. In DNA, the CDR3 is TGCAGTGCTAGAGATTCCCCGACAGGGGCGGGCTATGGCTACACCTTC. It yields the protein CSARDSPTGAGYGYTF.